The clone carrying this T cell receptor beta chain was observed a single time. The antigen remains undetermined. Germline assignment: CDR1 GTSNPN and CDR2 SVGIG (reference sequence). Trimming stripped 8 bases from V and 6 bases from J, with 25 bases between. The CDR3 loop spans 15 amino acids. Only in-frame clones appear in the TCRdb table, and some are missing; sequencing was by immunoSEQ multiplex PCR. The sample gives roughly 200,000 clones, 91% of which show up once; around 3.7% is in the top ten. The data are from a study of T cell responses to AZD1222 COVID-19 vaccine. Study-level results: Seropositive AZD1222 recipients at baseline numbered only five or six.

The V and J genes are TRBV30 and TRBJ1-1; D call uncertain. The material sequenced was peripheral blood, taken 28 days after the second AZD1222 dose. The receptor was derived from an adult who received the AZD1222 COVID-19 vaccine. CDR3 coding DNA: TGTGCCGGTACTCGAGGAGGGAGTCGGTTGTCTGAAGCTTTCTTT. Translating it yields CAGTRGGSRLSEAFF. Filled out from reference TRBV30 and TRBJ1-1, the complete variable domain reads SQTIHQWPATLVQPVGSPLSLECTVEGTSNPNLYWYRQAAGRGLQLLFYSVGIGQISSEVPQNLSASRPQDRQFILSSKKLLLSDSGFYLCAGTRGGSRLSEAFFGQGTRLTVV.